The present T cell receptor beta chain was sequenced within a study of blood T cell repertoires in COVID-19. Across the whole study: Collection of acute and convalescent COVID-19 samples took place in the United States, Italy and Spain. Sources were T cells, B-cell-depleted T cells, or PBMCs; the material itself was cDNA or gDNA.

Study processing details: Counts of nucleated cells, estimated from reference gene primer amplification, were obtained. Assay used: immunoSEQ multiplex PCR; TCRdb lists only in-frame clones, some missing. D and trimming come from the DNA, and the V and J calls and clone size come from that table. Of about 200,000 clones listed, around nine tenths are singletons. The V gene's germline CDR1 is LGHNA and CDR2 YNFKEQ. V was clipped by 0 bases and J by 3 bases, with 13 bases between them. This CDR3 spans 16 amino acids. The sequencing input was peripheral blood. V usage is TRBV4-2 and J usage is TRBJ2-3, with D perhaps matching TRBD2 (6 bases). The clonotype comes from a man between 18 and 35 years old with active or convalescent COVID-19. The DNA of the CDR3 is TGTGCCAGCAGCCAAGATATCGGGAGAGGGACAGATACGCAGTATTTT. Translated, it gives CASSQDIGRGTDTQYF.